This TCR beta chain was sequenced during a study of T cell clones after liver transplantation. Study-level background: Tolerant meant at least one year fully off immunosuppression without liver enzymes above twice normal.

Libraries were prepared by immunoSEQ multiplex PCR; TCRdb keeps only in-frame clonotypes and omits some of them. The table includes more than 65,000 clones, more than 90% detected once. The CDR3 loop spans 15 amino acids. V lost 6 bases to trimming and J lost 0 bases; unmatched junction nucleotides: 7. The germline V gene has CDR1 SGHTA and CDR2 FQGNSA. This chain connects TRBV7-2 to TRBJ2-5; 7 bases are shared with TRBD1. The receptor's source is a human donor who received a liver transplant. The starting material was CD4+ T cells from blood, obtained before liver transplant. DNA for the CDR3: TGTGCCAGCAGATTCCTGACAGGGTACCAAGAGACCCAGTACTTC. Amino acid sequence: CASRFLTGYQETQYF.